The text below deals with one TCR beta chain. Its antigen is unknown. The data stem from a study of T cells in localized non-small cell lung cancer. Overall study findings and caveats: Exceeding tumor, uninvolved adjacent lung had the highest T cell clonality.

Produced via immunoSEQ multiplex PCR; TCRdb's table is partial and in-frame only. The repertoire has more than 45,000 clones, approximately 86% of them found once; the top ten carry around 2.5%. Source: PBMCs, taken before any cancer treatment. This receptor was obtained from a man aged 40-75 years with stage II lung adenocarcinoma.

CDR3 region: CASSRGGGSGYTF. The CDR3 DNA follows: TGTGCCAGCAGCCGAGGAGGGGGCAGTGGCTACACCTTC. This rearrangement joins TRBV7-2 to TRBJ1-2; 7 bases line up with TRBD1. This CDR3 has 13 residues. The V gene's germline CDR1 is SGHTA and CDR2 FQGNSA. J was trimmed by 7 bases and V by 5 bases; bases with no gene match: 7.